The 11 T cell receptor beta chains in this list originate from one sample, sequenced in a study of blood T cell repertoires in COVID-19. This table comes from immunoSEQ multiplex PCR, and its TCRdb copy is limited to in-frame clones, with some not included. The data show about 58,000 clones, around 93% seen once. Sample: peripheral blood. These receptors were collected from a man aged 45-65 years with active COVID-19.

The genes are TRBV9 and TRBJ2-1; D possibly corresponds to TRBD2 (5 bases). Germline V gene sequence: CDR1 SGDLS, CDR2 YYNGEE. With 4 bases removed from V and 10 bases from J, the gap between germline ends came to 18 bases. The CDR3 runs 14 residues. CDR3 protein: CASSPRTQLVEQFF. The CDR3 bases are TGTGCCAGCAGCCCAAGAACTCAACTAGTCGAGCAGTTCTTC.

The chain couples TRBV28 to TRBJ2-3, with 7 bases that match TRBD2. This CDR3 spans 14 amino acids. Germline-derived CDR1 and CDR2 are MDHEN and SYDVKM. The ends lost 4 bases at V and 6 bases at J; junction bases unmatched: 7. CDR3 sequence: CASSSAGVVDTQYF. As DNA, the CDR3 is TGTGCCAGCAGTTCGGCGGGAGTAGTGGATACGCAGTATTTT.

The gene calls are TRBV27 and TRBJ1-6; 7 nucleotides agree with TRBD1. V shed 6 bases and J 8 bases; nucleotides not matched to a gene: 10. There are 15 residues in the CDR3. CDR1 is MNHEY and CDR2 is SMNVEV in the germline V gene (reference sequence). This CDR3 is CASRYEGARDSPLHF. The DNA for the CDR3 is TGTGCCAGCAGATACGAGGGGGCCAGGGATTCACCCCTCCACTTT.

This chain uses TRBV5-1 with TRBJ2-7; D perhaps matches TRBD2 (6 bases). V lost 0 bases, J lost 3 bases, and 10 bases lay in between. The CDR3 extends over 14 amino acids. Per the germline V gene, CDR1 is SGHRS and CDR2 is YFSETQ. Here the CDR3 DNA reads TGCGCCAGCAGCTTGGAGGGACTCCGCTACGAGCAGTACTTC. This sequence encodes CASSLEGLRYEQYF. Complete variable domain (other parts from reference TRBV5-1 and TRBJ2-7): KAGVTQTPRYLIKTRGQQVTLSCSPISGHRSVSWYQQTPGQGLQFLFEYFSETQRNKGNFPGRFSGRQFSNSRSEMNVSTLELGDSALYLCASSLEGLRYEQYFGPGTRLTVT.

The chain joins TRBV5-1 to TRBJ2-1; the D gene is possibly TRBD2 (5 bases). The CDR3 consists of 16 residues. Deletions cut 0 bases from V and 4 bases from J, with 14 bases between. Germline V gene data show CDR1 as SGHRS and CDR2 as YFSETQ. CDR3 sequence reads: CASSLVAEARYNEQFF. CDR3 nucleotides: TGCGCCAGCAGCTTGGTTGCGGAGGCTAGATACAATGAGCAGTTCTTC.

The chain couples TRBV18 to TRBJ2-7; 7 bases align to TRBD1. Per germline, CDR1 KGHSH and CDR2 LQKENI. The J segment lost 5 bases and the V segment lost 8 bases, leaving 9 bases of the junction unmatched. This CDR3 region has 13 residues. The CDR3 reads CASRRQGDHEQYF. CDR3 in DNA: TGTGCCAGCAGAAGACAGGGCGACCACGAGCAGTACTTC.

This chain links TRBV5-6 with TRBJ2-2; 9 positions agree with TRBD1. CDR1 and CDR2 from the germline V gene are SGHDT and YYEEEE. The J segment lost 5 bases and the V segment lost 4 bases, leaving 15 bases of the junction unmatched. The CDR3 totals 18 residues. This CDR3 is CASSHYRRGQGRTGELFF. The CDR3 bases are TGTGCCAGCAGCCACTATCGCCGAGGACAGGGGAGGACCGGGGAGCTGTTTTTT.

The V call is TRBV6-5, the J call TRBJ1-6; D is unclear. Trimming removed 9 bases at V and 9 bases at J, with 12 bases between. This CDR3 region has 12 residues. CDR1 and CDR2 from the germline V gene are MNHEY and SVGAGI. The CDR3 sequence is CASSGDRSPLHF. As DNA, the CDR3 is TGTGCCAGTAGCGGGGATCGTTCACCCCTCCACTTT.

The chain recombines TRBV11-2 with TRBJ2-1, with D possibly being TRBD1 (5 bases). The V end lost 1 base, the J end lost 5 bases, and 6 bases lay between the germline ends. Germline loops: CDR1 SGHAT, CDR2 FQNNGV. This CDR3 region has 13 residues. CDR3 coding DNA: TGTGCCAGCAGCTTAGTCAGGGACAATGAGCAGTTCTTC. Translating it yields CASSLVRDNEQFF.

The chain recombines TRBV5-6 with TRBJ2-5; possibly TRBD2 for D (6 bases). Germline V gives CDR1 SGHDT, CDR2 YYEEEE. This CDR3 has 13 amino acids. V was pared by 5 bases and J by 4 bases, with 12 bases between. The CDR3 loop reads CASSTGTSETQYF. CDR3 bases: TGTGCCAGCAGTACCGGGACTTCAGAGACCCAGTACTTC.

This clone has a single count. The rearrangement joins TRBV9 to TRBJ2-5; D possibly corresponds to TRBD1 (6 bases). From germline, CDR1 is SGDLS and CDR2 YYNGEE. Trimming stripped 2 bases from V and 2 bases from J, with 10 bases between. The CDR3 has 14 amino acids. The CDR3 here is CASSVGQQQETQYF. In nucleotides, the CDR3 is TGTGCCAGCAGCGTTGGACAGCAACAAGAGACCCAGTACTTC.